This T cell receptor beta chain emerged from a study of early T cells in non-severe SARS-CoV-2 infection. Overall study: Bulk RNA from unsorted whole blood was sequenced; chains were unpaired. Study findings and constraints: Lookups in VDJdb leaned toward anti-spike CD8 responses and missed private and CD4 specificities.

TCRdb itself ran the 5' RACE reads through MiXCR, one entry per CDR3 protein. The sample carries about 48,000 distinct CDR3 sequences, roughly 5.9% recorded once. Turning to this clonotype: Its antigen is unknown.

This receptor was taken from an adult who was a healthcare worker with PCR-confirmed SARS-CoV-2 infection or an uninfected control (not recorded which). Sequencing was done on a sample of whole blood.

DNA for the CDR3: TGTGCCAGCAGTTTCTCTTCCGGGGAGCTGTTTTTT. It specifies CASSFSSGELFF. J is TRBJ2-2 and V is TRBV12-3 or TRBV12-4; D is unclear. The CDR3 runs to 12 residues. The V gene lost 3 bases and the J gene lost 6 bases, with 5 bases spanning the gap.